The clone carrying this TCR beta chain was observed a few times. Its antigen is currently unknown. This sample is part of a study of cytomegalovirus exposure and HLA in healthy donors. Study-level background: The roughly 120 million unique TCR beta sequences, from roughly 170 million T cells, were found by an earlier analysis.

Study-level findings and limits: Three chains linked to CMV were shown in vitro to be specific for CMV antigens.

The CDR3 consists of 15 residues. Trimming pared 2 bases from V and 4 bases from J, leaving 15 bases between. Germline lookup yields CDR1 SGHDT and CDR2 YYEEEE. The PCR ran on 60 Vbeta and 13 Jbeta primers. Sequencing used immunoSEQ multiplex PCR; TCRdb keeps in-frame clones, though not all of them. The sample lists tens of thousands of clones, around 85% occurring once. Sampled while nominally healthy, donors likely had unrecorded immune exposures. This clonotype was sampled from a man aged 25 to 45 in good health and CMV-seronegative. Sequenced: PBMCs. This chain connects TRBV5-6 to TRBJ1-1; D gene uncertain. CDR3 sequence (DNA): TGTGCCAGCAGCTTTCTGCCGAACTCGGGCACTGAAGCTTTCTTT. This translates into CASSFLPNSGTEAFF.